This T cell receptor (beta chain) was recorded in a study of beta chain features in type 1 diabetes. Unmatched junction bases numbered 10, after V lost 5 bases and J lost 8 bases. The V gene's germline CDR1 is SEHNR and CDR2 FQNEAQ (reference sequence). The CDR3 spans 17 residues. In the case of this clone: Its antigen remains unknown.

General study results and limits: PCR could preferentially amplify shorter templates, alike in patients and controls. Fewer junction insertions and more nucleotide deletions appeared in type 1 diabetes patients. Compared with healthy donors, patients appeared to share more similar naive, central memory and regulatory TCRB repertoires. A moderate, significant TCRB CDR3 shortening appeared in type 1 diabetes across four CD4+ subsets.

The entirety of the isolated RNA underwent reverse transcription, so expressed TCRB transcripts were sequenced. Sequencing was performed with immunoSEQ multiplex PCR; in TCRdb, only in-frame clones are kept and a portion is missing. This table holds 250,000 or so clones, approximately 15% found once. CD4+ naive, central memory, regulatory and stem cell-like memory cells were sorted via CD45RO/CCR7/CD25/CD127/CD95/CD27. The sequence derives from a young man with type 1 diabetes. The sequenced sample consisted of naive CD4+ T cells from blood. The gene calls are TRBV7-9 and TRBJ2-1, with 15 bases matching TRBD2. This CDR3 reads CASSPLGTSGRSYEQFF. CDR3 DNA sequence: TGTGCCAGCAGCCCCCTGGGGACTAGCGGGAGGAGCTATGAGCAGTTCTTC. Full variable domain (outside the CDR3, taken from reference TRBV7-9 and TRBJ2-1): DTGVSQNPRHKITKRGQNVTFRCDPISEHNRLYWYRQTLGQGPEFLTYFQNEAQLEKSRLLSDRFSAERPKGSFSTLEIQRTEQGDSAMYLCASSPLGTSGRSYEQFFGPGTRLTVL.